Below, 7 T cell receptor beta chains from the same sample are listed, as sequenced in a study of hypomethylating agent response in myelodysplastic syndrome. The protocol was immunoSEQ multiplex PCR, while the TCRdb copy is restricted to in-frame clones and leaves out a portion. The repertoire holds about 6,000 clones, with almost 85% as singletons. The sequencing used bone marrow, collected before or after starting hypomethylating agent treatment for myelodysplastic syndrome (not recorded which). The receptors come from a human donor with myelodysplastic syndrome.

The J gene is TRBJ2-7, the V gene TRBV5-1; TRBD2 is a possible D gene (6 bases). The ends were cut back, 0 bases at V and 5 bases at J, with 12 bases in the middle. This CDR3 has 14 amino acids. Germline CDR1 SGHRS, CDR2 YFSETQ. CDR3 amino acids: CASSLAGSRNEQYF. The DNA of the CDR3 is TGCGCCAGCAGCTTGGCCGGGAGTAGGAACGAGCAGTACTTC.

The chain recombines TRBV6-4 with TRBJ2-7; the D gene is possibly TRBD2 (5 bases). CDR3 length equals 10 residues. Germline-derived CDR1 and CDR2 are MRHNA and SNTAGT. V was shortened by 10 bases and J by 3 bases, with 7 bases between the two germline ends. The CDR3 coding sequence is TGTGCCAAACTAGGCTACGAGCAGTACGTC. Amino acids: CAKLGYEQYV.

The V and J genes are TRBV5-1 and TRBJ2-1; D unresolved. The CDR3 covers 12 residues. The germline V and J ends were trimmed by 0 bases and 10 bases, with 8 bases remaining between them. Germline assignment: CDR1 SGHRS and CDR2 YFSETQ. The DNA of the CDR3 is TGCGCCAGCAGCTTGGAAGGGCGCGAGCAGTTCTTC. The encoded protein is CASSLEGREQFF.

A note on this clone: Distinct nucleotide sequences in the sample also encode this CDR3. The V and J genes are TRBV30 and TRBJ1-2; TRBD1 might be the D (6 bases). Looked up from germline, CDR1 is GTSNPN and CDR2 is SVGIG (reference sequence). Trimming stripped 7 bases from V and 5 bases from J, with 14 bases between. This CDR3 spans 12 amino acids. CDR3 loop: CASTTGEYGYTF. CDR3 DNA: TGTGCCTCTACGACAGGAGAGTATGGCTACACCTTC.

The chain has TRBV5-4 and TRBJ2-7; 9 nucleotides match TRBD2. The ends lost 2 bases at V and 11 bases at J; junction bases unmatched: 8. Per the germline V gene, CDR1 is SGHNT and CDR2 is YYREEE (reference sequence). The CDR3 has 13 residues. The DNA for the CDR3 is TGTGCCAGCAGCTTCTCTAGCGGGGCCAAGGAGTACTTC. Protein sequence: CASSFSSGAKEYF.

The chain recombines TRBV27 with TRBJ2-6, with 11 bases lining up with TRBD1. The germline gives CDR1 MNHEY, CDR2 SMNVEV (reference sequence). V dropped 5 bases and J dropped 4; count of bases not matched to a gene: 10. The CDR3 is made up of 18 amino acids. The DNA for the CDR3 is TGTGCCAGCAGTCCTCGGACAGGGGGCATCACGGGGGCCAACGTCCTGACTTTC. Its protein is CASSPRTGGITGANVLTF.

The chain combines TRBV5-3 with TRBJ2-7; D gene uncertain. TRBV5-3 is sorted into the ORF group, with uncertain function. The CDR3 is 13 amino acids. With 2 bases removed from V and 1 base from J, the gap between germline ends came to 7 bases. CDR3 in DNA: TGTGCCAGAAGCTTTTTCTTGTCCTACGAGCAGTACGTC. Protein product: CARSFFLSYEQYV.